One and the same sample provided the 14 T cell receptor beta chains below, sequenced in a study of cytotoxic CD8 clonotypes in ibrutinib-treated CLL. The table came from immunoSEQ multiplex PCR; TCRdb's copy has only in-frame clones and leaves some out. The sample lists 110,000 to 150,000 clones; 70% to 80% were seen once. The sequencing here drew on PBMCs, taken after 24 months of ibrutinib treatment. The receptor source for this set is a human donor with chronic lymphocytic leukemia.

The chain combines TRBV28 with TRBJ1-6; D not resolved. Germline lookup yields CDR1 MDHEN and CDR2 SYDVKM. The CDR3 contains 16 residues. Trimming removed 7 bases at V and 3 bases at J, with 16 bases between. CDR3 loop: CASTSGGGYYNSPLHF. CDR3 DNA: TGTGCCAGCACCTCCGGTGGAGGATACTATAATTCACCCCTCCACTTT.

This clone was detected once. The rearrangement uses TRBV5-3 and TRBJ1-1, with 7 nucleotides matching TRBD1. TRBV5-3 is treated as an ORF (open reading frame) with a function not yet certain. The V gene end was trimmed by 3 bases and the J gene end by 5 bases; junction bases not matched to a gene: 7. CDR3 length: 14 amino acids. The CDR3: CARSCGTAVTEAFF. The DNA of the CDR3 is TGTGCCAGAAGCTGCGGGACAGCCGTAACTGAAGCTTTCTTT.

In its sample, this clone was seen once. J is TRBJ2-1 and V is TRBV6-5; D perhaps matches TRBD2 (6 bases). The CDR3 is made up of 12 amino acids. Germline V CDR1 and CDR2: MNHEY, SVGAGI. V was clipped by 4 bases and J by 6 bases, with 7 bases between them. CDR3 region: CASSFSGNEQFF. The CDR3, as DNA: TGTGCCAGCAGTTTTAGCGGCAATGAGCAGTTCTTC.

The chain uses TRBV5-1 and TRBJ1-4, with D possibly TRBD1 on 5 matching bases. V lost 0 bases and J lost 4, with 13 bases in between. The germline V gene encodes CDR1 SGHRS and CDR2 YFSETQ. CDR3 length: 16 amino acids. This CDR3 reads CASSLGTNPLNEKLFF. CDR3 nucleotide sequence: TGCGCCAGCAGCTTGGGGACAAACCCTCTTAATGAAAAACTGTTTTTT.

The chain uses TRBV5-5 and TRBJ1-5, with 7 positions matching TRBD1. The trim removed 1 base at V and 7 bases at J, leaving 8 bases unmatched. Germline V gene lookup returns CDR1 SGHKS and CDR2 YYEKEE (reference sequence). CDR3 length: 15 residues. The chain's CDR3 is CASSLYGQAGQPQHF. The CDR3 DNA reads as TGTGCCAGCAGCTTGTATGGACAGGCCGGACAGCCCCAGCATTTT.

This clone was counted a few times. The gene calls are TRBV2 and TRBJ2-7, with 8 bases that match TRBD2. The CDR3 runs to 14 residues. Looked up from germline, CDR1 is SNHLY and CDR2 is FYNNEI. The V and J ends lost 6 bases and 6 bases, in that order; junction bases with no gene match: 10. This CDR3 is CASRKGLGVREQYF. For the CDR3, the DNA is TGTGCCAGCAGGAAGGGACTAGGGGTCCGCGAGCAGTACTTC.

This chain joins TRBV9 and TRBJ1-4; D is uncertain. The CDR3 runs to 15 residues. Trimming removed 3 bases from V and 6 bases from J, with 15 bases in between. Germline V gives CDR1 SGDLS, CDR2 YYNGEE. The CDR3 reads CASSAGLRRDEKLFF. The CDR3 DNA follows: TGTGCCAGCAGCGCAGGACTCCGAAGGGATGAAAAACTGTTTTTT.

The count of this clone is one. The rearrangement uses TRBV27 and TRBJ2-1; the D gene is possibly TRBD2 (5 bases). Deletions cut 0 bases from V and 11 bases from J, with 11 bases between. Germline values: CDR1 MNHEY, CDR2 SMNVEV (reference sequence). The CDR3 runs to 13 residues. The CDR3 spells CASSLSWAGKQFF. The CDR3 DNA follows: TGTGCCAGCAGTTTATCGTGGGCGGGCAAGCAGTTCTTC.

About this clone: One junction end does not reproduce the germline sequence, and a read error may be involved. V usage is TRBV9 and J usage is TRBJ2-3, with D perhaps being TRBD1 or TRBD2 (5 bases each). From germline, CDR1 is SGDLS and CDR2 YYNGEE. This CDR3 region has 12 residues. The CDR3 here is CASGPFRGVQDF. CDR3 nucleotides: TGTGCCAGCGGCCCCTTTCGAGGGGTCCAGGATTTT.

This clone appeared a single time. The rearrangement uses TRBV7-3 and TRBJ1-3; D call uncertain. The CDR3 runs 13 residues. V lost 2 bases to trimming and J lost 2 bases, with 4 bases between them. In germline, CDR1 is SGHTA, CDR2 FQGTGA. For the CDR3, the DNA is TGTGCCAGCAGCTTATCGGCTGGAAACACCATATATTTT. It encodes CASSLSAGNTIYF.

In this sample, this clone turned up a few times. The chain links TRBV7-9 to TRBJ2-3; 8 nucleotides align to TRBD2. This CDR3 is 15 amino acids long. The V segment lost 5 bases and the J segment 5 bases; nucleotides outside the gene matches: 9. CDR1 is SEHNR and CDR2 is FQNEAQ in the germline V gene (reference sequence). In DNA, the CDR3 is TGTGCCAGCAGCGCCGTGGGGCGGGAGGTAGATACGCAGTATTTT. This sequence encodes CASSAVGREVDTQYF.

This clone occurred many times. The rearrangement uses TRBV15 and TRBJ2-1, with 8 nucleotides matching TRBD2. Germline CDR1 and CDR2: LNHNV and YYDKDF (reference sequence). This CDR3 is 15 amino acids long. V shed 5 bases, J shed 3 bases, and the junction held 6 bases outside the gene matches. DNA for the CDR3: TGTGCCACCAGCCACCCGGGGGGGGGCTACAATGAGCAGTTCTTC. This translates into CATSHPGGGYNEQFF.

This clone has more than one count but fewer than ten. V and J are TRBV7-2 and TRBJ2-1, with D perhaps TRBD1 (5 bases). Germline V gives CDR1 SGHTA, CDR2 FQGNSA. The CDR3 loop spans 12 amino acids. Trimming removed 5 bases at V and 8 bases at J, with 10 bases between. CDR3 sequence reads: CASSPQGYEQFF. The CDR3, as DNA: TGTGCCAGCAGCCCCCAGGGCTATGAGCAGTTCTTC.

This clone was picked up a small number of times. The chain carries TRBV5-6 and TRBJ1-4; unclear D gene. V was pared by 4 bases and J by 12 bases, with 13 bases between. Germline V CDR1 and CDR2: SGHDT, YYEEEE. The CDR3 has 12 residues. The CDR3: CASSLHLGELFF. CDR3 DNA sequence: TGTGCCAGCAGCCTCCACCTCGGGGAACTGTTTTTT. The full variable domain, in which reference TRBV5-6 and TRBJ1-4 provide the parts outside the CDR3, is DAGVTQSPTHLIKTRGQQVTLRCSPKSGHDTVSWYQQALGQGPQFIFQYYEEEERQRGNFPDRFSGHQFPNYSSELNVNALLLGDSALYLCASSLHLGELFFGSGTQLSVL.